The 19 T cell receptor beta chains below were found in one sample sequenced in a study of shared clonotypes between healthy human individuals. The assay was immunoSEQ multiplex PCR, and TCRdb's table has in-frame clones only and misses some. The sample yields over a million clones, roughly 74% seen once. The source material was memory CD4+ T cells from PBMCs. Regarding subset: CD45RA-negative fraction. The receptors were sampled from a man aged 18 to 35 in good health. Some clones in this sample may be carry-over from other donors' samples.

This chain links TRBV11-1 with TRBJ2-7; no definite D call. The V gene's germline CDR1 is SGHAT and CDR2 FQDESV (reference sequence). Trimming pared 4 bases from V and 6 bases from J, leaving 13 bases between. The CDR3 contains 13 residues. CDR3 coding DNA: TGTGCCAGCAGCTCCGCCCTCAGGAGCGAGCAGTACTTC. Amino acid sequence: CASSSALRSEQYF.

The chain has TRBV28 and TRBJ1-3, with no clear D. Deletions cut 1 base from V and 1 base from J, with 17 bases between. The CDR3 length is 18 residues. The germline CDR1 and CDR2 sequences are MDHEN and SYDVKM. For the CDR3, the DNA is TGTGCCAGCAGTTTATCCAGCGTCCCAGGTTGGTCTGGAAACACCATATATTTT. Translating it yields CASSLSSVPGWSGNTIYF.

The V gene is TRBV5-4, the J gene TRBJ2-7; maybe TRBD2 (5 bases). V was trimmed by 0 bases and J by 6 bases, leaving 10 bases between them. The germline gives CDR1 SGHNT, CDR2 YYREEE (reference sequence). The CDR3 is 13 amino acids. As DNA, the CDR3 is TGTGCCAGCAGCTTGGGAGGGCACGGCGAGCAGTACTTC. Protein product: CASSLGGHGEQYF.

The CDR3 nucleotides are TGTGCCAGCAGCTTGACTAGCGGGAGGGCCTTCGGCGAGCAGTACTTC. Residues: CASSLTSGRAFGEQYF. The chain joins TRBV5-4 to TRBJ2-7; TRBD2 matches at 13 bases. Germline CDR1 is SGHNT and CDR2 is YYREEE (reference sequence). This CDR3 contains 16 residues. J lost 6 bases, V lost 1 base, and 7 bases had no gene match. The full variable domain, rest sourced from reference TRBV5-4 and TRBJ2-7, is ETGVTQSPTHLIKTRGQQVTLRCSSQSGHNTVSWYQQALGQGPQFIFQYYREEENGRGNFPPRFSGLQFPNYSSELNVNALELDDSALYLCASSLTSGRAFGEQYFGPGTRLTVT.

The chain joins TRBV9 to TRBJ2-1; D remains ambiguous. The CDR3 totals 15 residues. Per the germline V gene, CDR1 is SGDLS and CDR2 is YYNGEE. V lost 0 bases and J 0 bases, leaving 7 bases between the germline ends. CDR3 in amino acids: CASSVDWGSYNEQFF. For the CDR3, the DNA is TGTGCCAGCAGCGTAGATTGGGGCTCCTACAATGAGCAGTTCTTC.

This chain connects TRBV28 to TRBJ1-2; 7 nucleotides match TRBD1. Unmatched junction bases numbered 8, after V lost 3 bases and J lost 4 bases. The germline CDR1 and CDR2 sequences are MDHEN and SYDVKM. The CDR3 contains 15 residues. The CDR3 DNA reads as TGTGCCAGCAGTTTCCCCAGGGGGGCGGGCTATGGCTACACCTTC. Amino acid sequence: CASSFPRGAGYGYTF.

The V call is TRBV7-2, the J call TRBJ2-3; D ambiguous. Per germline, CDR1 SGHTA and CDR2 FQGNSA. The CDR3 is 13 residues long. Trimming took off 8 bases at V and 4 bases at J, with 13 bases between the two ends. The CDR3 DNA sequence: TGTGCCAGCCTCACAACGCGGCCAGATACGCAGTATTTT. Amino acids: CASLTTRPDTQYF.

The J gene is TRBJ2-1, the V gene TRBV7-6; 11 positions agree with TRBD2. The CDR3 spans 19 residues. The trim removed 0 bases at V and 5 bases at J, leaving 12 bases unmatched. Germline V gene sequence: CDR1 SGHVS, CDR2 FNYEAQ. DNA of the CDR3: TGTGCCAGCAGCTTAGCGAACCTTAACCTAGCGGGAGGTCACAATGAGCAGTTCTTC. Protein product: CASSLANLNLAGGHNEQFF. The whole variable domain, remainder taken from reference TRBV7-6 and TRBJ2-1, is GAGVSQSPRYKVTKRGQDVALRCDPISGHVSLYWYRQALGQGPEFLTYFNYEAQQDKSGLPNDRFSAERPEGSISTLTIQRTEQRDSAMYRCASSLANLNLAGGHNEQFFGPGTRLTVL.

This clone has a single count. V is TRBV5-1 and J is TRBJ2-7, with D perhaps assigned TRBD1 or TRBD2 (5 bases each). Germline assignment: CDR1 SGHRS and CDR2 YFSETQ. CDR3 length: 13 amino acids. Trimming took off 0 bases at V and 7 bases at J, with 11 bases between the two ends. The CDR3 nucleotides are TGCGCCAGCAGCTTGGAGGTGGGGGTTGAGCAGTACTTC. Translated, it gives CASSLEVGVEQYF.

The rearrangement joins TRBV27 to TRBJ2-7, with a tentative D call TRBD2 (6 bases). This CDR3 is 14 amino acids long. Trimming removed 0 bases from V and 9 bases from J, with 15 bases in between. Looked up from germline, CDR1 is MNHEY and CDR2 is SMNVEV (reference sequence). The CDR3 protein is CASSLSQRALWQYF. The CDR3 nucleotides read TGTGCCAGCAGTTTATCCCAGCGGGCCCTTTGGCAGTACTTC.

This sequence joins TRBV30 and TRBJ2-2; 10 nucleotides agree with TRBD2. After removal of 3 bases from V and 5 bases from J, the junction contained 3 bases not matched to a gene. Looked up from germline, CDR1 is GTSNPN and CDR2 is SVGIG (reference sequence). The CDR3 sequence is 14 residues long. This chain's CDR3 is CAWRGTSETGELFF. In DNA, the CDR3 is TGTGCCTGGAGAGGGACTAGCGAAACCGGGGAGCTGTTTTTT.

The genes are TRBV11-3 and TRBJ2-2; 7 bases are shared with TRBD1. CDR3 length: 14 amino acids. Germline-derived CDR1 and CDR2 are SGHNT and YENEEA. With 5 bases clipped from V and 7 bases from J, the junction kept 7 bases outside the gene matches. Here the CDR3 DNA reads TGTGCCAGCAGCGGTGACAGGGTTAGCGGGGAGCTGTTTTTT. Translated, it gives CASSGDRVSGELFF.

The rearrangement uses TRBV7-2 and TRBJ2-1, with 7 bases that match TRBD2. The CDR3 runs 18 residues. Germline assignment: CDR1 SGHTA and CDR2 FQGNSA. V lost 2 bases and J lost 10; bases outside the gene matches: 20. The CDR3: CASSLRVLGAGATGEQFF. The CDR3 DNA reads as TGTGCCAGCAGCTTAAGAGTCCTAGGTGCGGGAGCCACTGGCGAGCAGTTCTTC.

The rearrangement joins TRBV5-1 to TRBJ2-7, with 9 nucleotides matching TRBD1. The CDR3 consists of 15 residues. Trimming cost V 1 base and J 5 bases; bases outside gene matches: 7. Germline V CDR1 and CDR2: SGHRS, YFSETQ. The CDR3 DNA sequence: TGCGCCAGCAGCTTGACAGGGGGCGGTCGGCACGAGCAGTACTTC. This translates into CASSLTGGGRHEQYF.

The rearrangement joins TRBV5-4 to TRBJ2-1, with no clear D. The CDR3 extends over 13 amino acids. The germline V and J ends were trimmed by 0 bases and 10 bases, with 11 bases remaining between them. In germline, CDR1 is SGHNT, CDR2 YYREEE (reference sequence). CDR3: CASSLGGAREQFF. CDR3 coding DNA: TGTGCCAGCAGCTTGGGTGGTGCAAGGGAGCAGTTCTTC.

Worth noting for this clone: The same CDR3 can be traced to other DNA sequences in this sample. The CDR3 protein is CASSPSGSGYNEQFF. The CDR3, as DNA: TGTGCCAGCAGCCCGAGTGGTAGCGGATACAATGAGCAGTTCTTC. The chain joins TRBV9 to TRBJ2-1, with D perhaps TRBD2 (6 bases). The CDR3 length is 15 residues. The germline gives CDR1 SGDLS, CDR2 YYNGEE. Trimming removed 4 bases at V and 4 bases at J, with 15 bases between. Filled out from reference TRBV9 and TRBJ2-1, the complete variable domain reads DSGVTQTPKHLITATGQRVTLRCSPRSGDLSVYWYQQSLDQGLQFLIQYYNGEERAKGNILERFSAQQFPDLHSELNLSSLELGDSALYFCASSPSGSGYNEQFFGPGTRLTVL.

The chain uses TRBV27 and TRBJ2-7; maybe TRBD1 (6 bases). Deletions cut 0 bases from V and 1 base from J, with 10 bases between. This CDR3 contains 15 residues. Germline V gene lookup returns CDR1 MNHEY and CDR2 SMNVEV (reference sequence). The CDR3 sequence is CASSLSSGQSYEQYF. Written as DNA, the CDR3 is TGTGCCAGCAGTTTATCGTCCGGACAGTCCTACGAGCAGTACTTC.

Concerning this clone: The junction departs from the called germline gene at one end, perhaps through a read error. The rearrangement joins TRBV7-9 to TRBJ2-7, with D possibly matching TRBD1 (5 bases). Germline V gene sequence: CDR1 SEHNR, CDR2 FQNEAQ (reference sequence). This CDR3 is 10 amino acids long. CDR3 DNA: TGTGCCAGCAGCTTTATATTTAGGGGTTTC. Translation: CASSFIFRGF.

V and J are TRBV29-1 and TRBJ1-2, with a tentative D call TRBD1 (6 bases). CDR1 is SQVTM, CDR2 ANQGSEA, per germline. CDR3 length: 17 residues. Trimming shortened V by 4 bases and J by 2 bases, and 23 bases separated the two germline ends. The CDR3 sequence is CSVGGLAHRELNYGYTF. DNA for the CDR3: TGCAGCGTTGGGGGACTGGCCCACAGGGAACTCAACTATGGCTACACCTTC. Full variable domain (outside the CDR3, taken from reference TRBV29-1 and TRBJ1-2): SAVISQKPSRDICQRGTSLTIQCQVDSQVTMMFWYRQQPGQSLTLIATANQGSEATYESGFVIDKFPISRPNLTFSTLTVSNMSPEDSSIYLCSVGGLAHRELNYGYTFGSGTRLTVV.